The subject of this entry is one T cell receptor beta chain. These data belong to a study of PD-1 blockade in mismatch repair-deficient tumors. This table comes from immunoSEQ multiplex PCR, and its TCRdb copy is limited to in-frame clones, with some not included. The table includes around 62,000 clones, more than 75% detected once. V shed 3 bases and J 3 bases; nucleotides not matched to a gene: 6. The CDR3 sequence is 14 residues long. The germline V gene has CDR1 SGHNT and CDR2 YYREEE (reference sequence). The source of this sequence is an adult with mismatch repair-deficient cancer. The rearrangement uses TRBV5-4 and TRBJ2-7; 7 bases map to TRBD1. Here the sequenced sample was peripheral blood, taken 2 weeks after starting pembrolizumab. The CDR3 region has the DNA TGTGCCAGCAGCTCCATGGGACAGTTCTACGAGCAGTACTTC. The encoded protein is CASSSMGQFYEQYF. The variable domain in full, completed from reference TRBV5-4 and TRBJ2-7, reads ETGVTQSPTHLIKTRGQQVTLRCSSQSGHNTVSWYQQALGQGPQFIFQYYREEENGRGNFPPRFSGLQFPNYSSELNVNALELDDSALYLCASSSMGQFYEQYFGPGTRLTVT.